The sequence of this T cell receptor (beta chain) was determined in a study of CD8 T cells in Susac syndrome. A word on this clonotype: Its antigen is unknown.

CD8+ and CD4+ T cells from blood underwent TCR beta sequencing, which was carried out in a high-throughput format. The TEMRA cells underwent FACS enrichment, while the CD8+ and CD4+ T cells underwent negative isolation. Points from the study as a whole: It was acknowledged by the study that relatively few individuals were included in its TCR sequencing and HLA analysis.

Random hexamers primed reverse transcription of about 0.45 to 1 ug RNA. Each CDR3 protein gets one entry after TCRdb re-called the immunoSEQ multiplex PCR reads with MiXCR. The table shows some 120,000 distinct CDR3 sequences, with roughly 94% occurring only once. Germline values: CDR1 DFQATT, CDR2 SNEGSKA (reference sequence). CDR3 size: 18 residues. J was trimmed by 1 base and V by 0 bases; bases with no gene match: 12. This sequence joins TRBV20-1 and TRBJ2-5; 9 bases are shared with TRBD2. This clonotype was sampled from a human donor with multiple sclerosis. Source material: CD4+ T cells from PBMCs. Here the CDR3 reads CSAREREGLNRLQETQYF. DNA of the CDR3: TGCAGTGCTAGAGAGCGGGAGGGCCTTAACCGACTCCAAGAGACCCAGTACTTC.